This T cell receptor beta chain was observed in a study of T cells after yellow fever vaccination. Study-level results: In FACS-sorted repertoires, abundant clonotypes from the bulk population could appear as contaminants.

Germline assignment: CDR1 DFQATT and CDR2 SNEGSKA (reference sequence). V was cut by 0 bases and J by 7 bases, with 7 bases left in between. This CDR3 comprises 12 residues. One entry per CDR3 protein results from TCRdb running MiXCR on the 5' RACE reads. The sample contains some 120,000 distinct CDR3 sequences, 6.5% to 9% of which appear only once. In its sample, this clonotype was seen a few times. Its cognate antigen is unknown. The V and J genes are TRBV20-1 and TRBJ1-3; D unclear. This receptor was identified in a man aged 30-40 years who received the YFV17D yellow fever vaccine. The source was CD8+ T cells sorted from PBMCs, collected 45 days after the yellow fever booster vaccination. CDR3 protein: CSARDGSNTIYF. Here the CDR3 DNA reads TGCAGTGCTAGAGATGGGTCGAACACCATATATTTT.